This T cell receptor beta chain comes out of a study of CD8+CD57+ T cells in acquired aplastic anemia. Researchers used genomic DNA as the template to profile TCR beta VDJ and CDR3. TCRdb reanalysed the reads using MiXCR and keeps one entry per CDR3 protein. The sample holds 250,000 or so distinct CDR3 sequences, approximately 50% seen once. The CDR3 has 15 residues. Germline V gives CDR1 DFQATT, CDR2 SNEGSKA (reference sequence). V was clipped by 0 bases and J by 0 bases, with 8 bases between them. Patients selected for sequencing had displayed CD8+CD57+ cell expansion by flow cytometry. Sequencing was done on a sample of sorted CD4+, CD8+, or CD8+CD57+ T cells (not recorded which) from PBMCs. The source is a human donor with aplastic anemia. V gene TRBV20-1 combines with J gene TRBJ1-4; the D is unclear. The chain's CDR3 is CSARDPSTTNEKLFF. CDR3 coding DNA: TGCAGTGCTAGAGACCCCTCGACAACTAATGAAAAACTGTTTTTT.